The next 28 T cell receptor beta chains were all read from a single sample in a study of blood T cells in healthy people across ages. Combining a sample-barcoded 5' primer with a J-beta primer mix, a second PCR ran for about 7 to 11 cycles. Via MiXCR, TCRdb re-called the 5' RACE reads, giving one row per CDR3 protein. The sample lists roughly 1.9 million distinct CDR3 sequences, 30% to 40% occurring once. The sample taken for sequencing was blood. All receptors derive from a human donor in good health.

This clonotype occurred a few times. The chain joins TRBV6-2 or TRBV6-3 to TRBJ2-4; 8 bases align to TRBD2. The CDR3 runs to 12 residues. The V gene end was trimmed by 8 bases and the J gene end by 7 bases; junction bases not matched to a gene: 4. Germline V lookup: CDR1 MNHEY, CDR2 SVGEGT. The CDR3 DNA reads as TGTGCCAGCCGGGGGGGGCTGAACATTCAGTACTTC. Its translation: CASRGGLNIQYF.

The V and J genes are TRBV6-6 and TRBJ2-3; D gene ambiguous. The CDR3 length is 12 residues. V lost 6 bases and J lost 8, with 12 bases in between. CDR1 is MNHNY and CDR2 is SVGAGI in the germline V gene (reference sequence). CDR3 protein: CASSPLVGTQYF. The CDR3 DNA is TGTGCCAGCAGCCCCCTTGTCGGTACGCAGTATTTT.

This clonotype was counted many times. The rearrangement joins TRBV7-2 to TRBJ2-5; D not resolved. Germline V gives CDR1 SGHTA, CDR2 FQGNSA. Trimming took off 3 bases at V and 5 bases at J, with 7 bases between the two ends. This CDR3 comprises 12 residues. This CDR3 reads CASSFQGETQYF. The DNA of the CDR3 is TGTGCCAGCAGCTTCCAAGGGGAGACCCAGTACTTC.

The genes are TRBV7-2 and TRBJ1-2; 8 bases agree with TRBD1. This CDR3 has 14 residues. Germline CDR1 and CDR2: SGHTA and FQGNSA. Germline trimming cut 5 bases from V and 3 bases from J; bases unmatched to any gene: 5. The CDR3: CASSPDRAYYGYTF. For the CDR3, the DNA is TGTGCCAGCAGCCCGGACAGGGCCTACTATGGCTACACCTTC.

This sequence joins TRBV5-1 and TRBJ1-2; 7 bases align to TRBD1. This CDR3 comprises 15 residues. V dropped 2 bases and J dropped 4; count of bases not matched to a gene: 8. Germline CDR1 and CDR2: SGHRS and YFSETQ. In DNA form, the CDR3 reads TGCGCCAGCAGCTTCACAGGGGAACTTGGCTATGGCTACACCTTC. It is translated as CASSFTGELGYGYTF.

The rearrangement links TRBV4-1 to TRBJ2-1, with 7 bases aligning to TRBD1. This CDR3 has 13 residues. Per the germline V gene, CDR1 is MGHRA and CDR2 is YSYEKL. The ends lost 6 bases at V and 6 bases at J; junction bases unmatched: 5. CDR3 in DNA: TGCGCCAGCAGAGAGGGGGCCGGCAATGAGCAGTTCTTC. Amino acid sequence: CASREGAGNEQFF.

This clonotype came up a few times. CDR3 protein: CASSLGDRATYGYTF. DNA of the CDR3: TGTGCCAGCAGCTTAGGCGACAGGGCCACCTATGGCTACACCTTC. V gene TRBV7-2 combines with J gene TRBJ1-2; 7 nucleotides match TRBD1. Per the germline V gene, CDR1 is SGHTA and CDR2 is FQGNSA. V gave up 1 base and J gave up 4 bases; unmatched junction bases: 6. The CDR3 consists of 15 residues. Looking up the rest from reference TRBV7-2 and TRBJ1-2 gives the full variable domain: GAGVSQSPSNKVTEKGKDVELRCDPISGHTALYWYRQSLGQGLEFLIYFQGNSAPDKSGLPSDRFSAERTGGSVSTLTIQRTQQEDSAVYLCASSLGDRATYGYTFGSGTRLTVV.

This chain joins TRBV7-8 and TRBJ2-3; D remains unclear. CDR1 and CDR2 (germline): SGHVS, FQNEAQ. V was clipped by 2 bases and J by 2 bases, with 11 bases between them. The CDR3 is made up of 15 amino acids. CDR3 sequence: CASSLSGTLTDTQYF. For the CDR3, the DNA is TGTGCCAGCAGCTTATCTGGAACCCTCACAGATACGCAGTATTTT.

The sample holds many counts of this clonotype. Compared with germline, one end of the junction differs, possibly owing to a read error. The chain is built from TRBV20-1 and TRBJ2-1; D is possibly TRBD1 or TRBD2 (6 bases each). CDR3 length equals 10 residues. Germline values: CDR1 DFQATT, CDR2 SNEGSKA (reference sequence). The DNA for the CDR3 is TGCAGCGCTAGGGGGGATGAGCAGTTCTTC. This codes for CSARGDEQFF.

This clonotype has just one count. Sequence at one end of the junction differs from germline and may be a read error. The J gene is TRBJ1-6, the V gene TRBV12-5; tentatively, D is TRBD1 (5 bases). The CDR3 totals 17 residues. CDR1 and CDR2 from the germline V gene are LGHNT and FRNRAP. DNA of the CDR3: TGTGCTAGTGGTTTGGTTACAGGAGACGTCTATTATTCACCCCTCCACTTT. As protein: CASGLVTGDVYYSPLHF.

This clonotype occurred a few times. This rearrangement joins TRBV9 to TRBJ1-2, with 7 bases aligning to TRBD1. V trimming: 3 bases; J trimming: 1 base; junction bases outside the gene matches: 3. This CDR3 is built from 14 residues. CDR1 SGDLS and CDR2 YYNGEE come from the germline V gene. For the CDR3, the DNA is TGTGCCAGCAGCGCCTACAGGGGTAACTATGGCTACACCTTC. Its translation: CASSAYRGNYGYTF.

About this clonotype: This may be a read error, as it is one base from a much larger clone. V is TRBV7-7 and J is TRBJ2-3; D not resolved. CDR1 and CDR2 from the germline V gene are SSHAT and FNYEAQ (reference sequence). The CDR3 is made up of 13 amino acids. CDR3: CAGSLDHTDTQYF. The CDR3 coding sequence is TGTGCCGGCAGCTTAGACCACACAGATACGCAGTATTTT.

The rearrangement links TRBV7-9 to TRBJ2-5; weak D call: TRBD1 (6 bases). The CDR3 is 15 residues long. Trimming took 4 bases from V and 3 from J, leaving 15 bases between them. Germline assignment: CDR1 SEHNR and CDR2 FQNEAQ (reference sequence). The CDR3 coding sequence is TGTGCCAGCAGCTCGCAACAGGGCGTCAAAGAGACCCAGTACTTC. It specifies CASSSQQGVKETQYF.

V is TRBV5-5 and J is TRBJ2-3, with D perhaps TRBD2 (6 bases). Germline CDR1 and CDR2: SGHKS and YYEKEE (reference sequence). This CDR3 is built from 15 residues. The V end was cut by 3 bases, the J end by 3 bases, with 14 bases between. The CDR3 region has the DNA TGTGCCAGCAGCTCGCGGGGAACTTATACAGATACGCAGTATTTT. Residues: CASSSRGTYTDTQYF.

The chain combines TRBV7-2 with TRBJ1-5, with a weak D call TRBD1 (5 bases). V dropped 5 bases and J dropped 0 bases, with 11 bases sitting between them. Germline V gives CDR1 SGHTA, CDR2 FQGNSA. The CDR3 loop spans 15 amino acids. CDR3 nucleotides: TGTGCCAGCAGCCGGCAGGGAATTAGCAATCAGCCCCAGCATTTT. Translating it yields CASSRQGISNQPQHF.

This clonotype was counted only a few times. At one boundary the junction diverges from the germline segment, which might be a read error. This chain connects TRBV20-1 to TRBJ1-2; D remains unclear. This CDR3 region has 13 residues. The germline V gene encodes CDR1 DFQATT and CDR2 SNEGSKA (reference sequence). The CDR3 loop reads CSTRGRGQYGYTF. As DNA, the CDR3 is TGCAGTACTAGAGGCAGAGGGCAGTATGGCTACACCTTC.

This clonotype has only a few counts. The chain couples TRBV12-3 or TRBV12-4 to TRBJ1-1; D gene unclear. The CDR3 consists of 16 residues. V was clipped by 2 bases and J by 4 bases, with 17 bases between them. The CDR3 sequence: CASSLYRRTPTTEAFF. CDR3 DNA sequence: TGTGCCAGCAGTTTATATCGGCGGACCCCTACCACTGAAGCTTTCTTT.

Of note for this clonotype: The junction shows a germline mismatch at one end, possibly a read error. This chain uses TRBV5-1 with TRBJ1-4; TRBD1 matches at 7 bases. This CDR3 spans 15 amino acids. The germline gives CDR1 SGHRS, CDR2 YFSETQ. The CDR3 DNA follows: TGCGCCAGCAGCTTACAGGGGACAGTCGGTGAAAAGCTGTTTTTT. Amino acid sequence: CASSLQGTVGEKLFF. The full variable domain, in which reference TRBV5-1 and TRBJ1-4 provide the parts outside the CDR3, is KAGVTQTPRYLIKTRGQQVTLSCSPISGHRSVSWYQQTPGQGLQFLFEYFSETQRNKGNFPGRFSGRQFSNSRSEMNVSTLELGDSALYLCASSLQGTVGEKLFFGSGTQLSVL.

This clonotype showed up just a few times. J is TRBJ1-2 and V is TRBV6-2 or TRBV6-3, with D perhaps TRBD1 (5 bases). The CDR3 runs to 14 residues. V lost 6 bases and J 3 bases, leaving 14 bases between the germline ends. The V gene's germline CDR1 is MNHEY and CDR2 SVGEGT. The CDR3 region is CASRSTGGDYGYTF. The CDR3 DNA reads as TGTGCCAGCAGATCCACTGGGGGGGACTATGGCTACACCTTC.

This clonotype has a handful of counts. V is TRBV5-1 and J is TRBJ2-3, with D unresolved. There are 13 residues in the CDR3. Germline lookup yields CDR1 SGHRS and CDR2 YFSETQ. Trimming stripped 6 bases from V and 4 bases from J, with 12 bases between. Written as DNA, the CDR3 is TGCGCCAGCACTTGGGGTAGACCAGATACGCAGTATTTT. Translating it yields CASTWGRPDTQYF.

Note on this clonotype: The junction departs from germline at one end; a sequencing error may be responsible. The chain joins TRBV7-2 to TRBJ1-1; TRBD1 is a possible D gene (5 bases). The germline V gene encodes CDR1 SGHTA and CDR2 FQGNSA. The CDR3 consists of 15 residues. The CDR3: CASSLGGRMNTVAFF. In nucleotides, the CDR3 is TGTGCCAGCAGCTTAGGGGGCAGGATGAACACTGTAGCTTTCTTT.

This clonotype turned up a few times. This rearrangement joins TRBV4-2 to TRBJ2-1; tentative D call: TRBD1 (6 bases). The CDR3 contains 14 residues. V lost 3 bases and J 6 bases, leaving 12 bases between the germline ends. Germline V gene data show CDR1 as LGHNA and CDR2 as YNFKEQ. The CDR3 DNA sequence: TGTGCCAGCAGCCATGCCCAGGGGATCAATGAGCAGTTCTTC. This encodes CASSHAQGINEQFF.

The chain carries TRBV7-2 and TRBJ2-7, with D unresolved. Germline V CDR1 and CDR2: SGHTA, FQGNSA. The CDR3 consists of 13 residues. Between the trimmed V and J ends, which lost 5 bases and 4 bases, there was a span of 12 bases. CDR3 in amino acids: CASSLLGWYEQYF. CDR3 bases: TGTGCCAGCAGCCTCCTAGGGTGGTACGAGCAGTACTTC.

This clonotype was counted ten times or more. The chain links TRBV12-3 or TRBV12-4 to TRBJ2-6; TRBD1 matches 7 bases. The V gene end was trimmed by 4 bases and the J gene end by 7 bases; junction bases not matched to a gene: 7. This CDR3 has 15 amino acids. The chain's CDR3 is CASSSGQAYANVLTF. In DNA form, the CDR3 reads TGTGCCAGCAGTTCAGGACAGGCCTACGCCAACGTCCTGACTTTC.

The chain employs TRBV21-1 and TRBJ2-5; the D segment call TRBD1 is taken from the table without a DNA check. Near its end, the DNA agrees better with TRBJ2-7, so the J call may be wrong. TRBV21-1 is termed a pseudogene. The CDR3 covers 15 residues. The CDR3 loop is CASKTQTGLRGEQYF. The DNA for the CDR3 is TGTGCCAGCAAAACCCAGACAGGGCTGAGGGGCGAGCAGTACTTC.

The chain combines TRBV7-2 with TRBJ1-2; the D is unclear. Germline values: CDR1 SGHTA, CDR2 FQGNSA. The V end lost 3 bases, the J end lost 8 bases, and 16 bases lay between the germline ends. The CDR3 covers 14 residues. Here the CDR3 DNA reads TGTGCCAGCAGCTTCGGGCAGGCTCATGGGGGCTACACCTTC. Protein product: CASSFGQAHGGYTF.

This clonotype was seen a handful of times. The J gene is TRBJ1-2, the V gene TRBV6-5; possible D gene TRBD1, 6 bases. Per the germline V gene, CDR1 is MNHEY and CDR2 is SVGAGI. CDR3 length: 13 amino acids. V was shortened by 2 bases and J by 4 bases, with 8 bases between the two germline ends. The CDR3 region has the DNA TGTGCCAGCAGTTACGGACAGATCTATGGCTACACCTTC. Translated, it gives CASSYGQIYGYTF.

As to this clonotype: Being one base from a much bigger clone, this may be a read error. This rearrangement joins TRBV5-1 to TRBJ2-3; 8 nucleotides match TRBD2. CDR3 length equals 13 residues. Per germline, CDR1 SGHRS and CDR2 YFSETQ. CDR3: CASGLLAGDTQYF. Here the CDR3 DNA reads TGCGCCAGCGGCTTGCTAGCGGGAGATACGCAGTATTTT.